This T cell receptor beta chain was recovered during a study of blood T cell repertoires in COVID-19. Turning to the study itself: T cells, B-cell-depleted T cells, or PBMCs provided the cDNA or gDNA that served as material.

As originally analysed: Cell counts per sample came from amplifying reference gene primers. TCRdb's table, derived via immunoSEQ multiplex PCR, lists solely in-frame clones and lacks some. V, J and clone size reflect that table, while D and trimming were determined from the DNA. The sample shows around 250,000 clones, approximately 83% of them seen only once. The germline V gene encodes CDR1 KGHSH and CDR2 LQKENI. The CDR3 length is 15 residues. V dropped 6 bases and J dropped 0 bases, with 9 bases sitting between them. Enrollees, about 18 to 95 years old, lived in 20 to 25 US areas. Participant reports of clinical history set cohort assignment.

Sequencing was performed on PBMCs or T cells enriched from blood (not recorded which). The chain carries TRBV18 and TRBJ2-6, with D uncertain. This clonotype was sampled from a woman aged 45-65 years who had recovered from COVID-19. CDR3 DNA: TGTGCCAGCTCTCCAATTCACTCTGGGGCCAACGTCCTGACTTTC. It is translated as CASSPIHSGANVLTF.